One sample yielded the 12 T cell receptor beta chains listed below, sequenced in a study of early T cells in non-severe SARS-CoV-2 infection. TCRdb redid the calling of the 5' RACE reads with MiXCR, one entry per CDR3 protein. The sample includes roughly 69,000 distinct CDR3 sequences, 9.5% of them seen just once. The sequenced sample consisted of whole blood. The source is an adult who was a healthcare worker with PCR-confirmed SARS-CoV-2 infection or an uninfected control (not recorded which).

This clonotype has a count of ten or more. The V gene is TRBV24-1, the J gene TRBJ2-2; TRBD2 matches at 12 bases. This CDR3 has 14 amino acids. Germline V gene sequence: CDR1 KGHDR, CDR2 SFDVKD. Losses at the gene ends were 7 bases for V and 4 bases for J; bases not matched to a gene: 0. The DNA of the CDR3 is TGTGCCACCAGGACTAGCGGGGGCACCGGGGAGCTGTTTTTT. As protein: CATRTSGGTGELFF.

V and J are TRBV5-1 and TRBJ2-3; 8 bases map to TRBD2. Per germline, CDR1 SGHRS and CDR2 YFSETQ. This CDR3 has 17 residues. Trimming took 0 bases from V and 3 from J; bases not matched to a gene: 9. CDR3 coding DNA: TGCGCCAGCAGCTTGGAATCGCGGGGGGCCTTAACAGATACGCAGTATTTT. Protein: CASSLESRGALTDTQYF.

This clonotype was counted ten times or more. J is TRBJ2-3 and V is TRBV6-5; D may be TRBD2 (5 bases). Germline CDR1 MNHEY, CDR2 SVGAGI. V lost 6 bases and J 2 bases, leaving 12 bases between the germline ends. The CDR3 sequence is 14 residues long. This CDR3 reads CASRQSGTTDTQYF. The DNA of the CDR3 is TGTGCCAGCAGACAGAGCGGAACCACAGATACGCAGTATTTT.

The V gene is TRBV6-5, the J gene TRBJ1-2; 10 nucleotides agree with TRBD1. CDR1 and CDR2 (germline): MNHEY, SVGAGI. V gave up 6 bases and J gave up 5 bases; unmatched junction bases: 9. There are 15 residues in the CDR3. CDR3 sequence: CASSGPGQGIYGYTF. CDR3 bases: TGTGCCAGCAGCGGACCGGGACAGGGGATATATGGCTACACCTTC.

This chain joins TRBV10-3 and TRBJ2-3; the match to TRBD1 covers 7 bases. CDR3 size: 14 residues. The V gene's germline CDR1 is ENHRY and CDR2 SYGVKD. The junction had 9 bases not matched to a gene; V was cut back by 11 bases and J by 1 base. CDR3 sequence reads: CASKRDRGTDTQYF. CDR3 sequence (DNA): TGTGCCTCCAAACGGGACAGAGGCACAGATACGCAGTATTTT.

This clonotype was seen a few times. The chain links TRBV20-1 to TRBJ1-3, with unresolved D. Trimming pared 6 bases from V and 6 bases from J, leaving 18 bases between. The germline V gene has CDR1 DFQATT and CDR2 SNEGSKA (reference sequence). This CDR3 is built from 14 residues. CDR3: CSAVEPRWENTIYF. CDR3 DNA: TGCAGTGCCGTCGAACCCCGGTGGGAAAACACCATATATTTT.

The gene calls are TRBV15 and TRBJ2-3; D remains ambiguous. This CDR3 region has 12 residues. Germline V gene sequence: CDR1 LNHNV, CDR2 YYDKDF (reference sequence). The ends were cut back, 5 bases at V and 6 bases at J, with 9 bases in the middle. The CDR3 nucleotides read TGTGCCACCAGCCCACGTCCGGATACGCAGTATTTT. Translating gives CATSPRPDTQYF.

V gene TRBV11-2 combines with J gene TRBJ2-3, with TRBD1 as a possible D gene (6 bases). The CDR3 is made up of 15 amino acids. Germline-derived CDR1 and CDR2 are SGHAT and FQNNGV. The germline V and J ends were trimmed by 6 bases and 2 bases, with 15 bases remaining between them. The CDR3 is CASSYGTYVTDTQYF. The DNA of the CDR3 is TGTGCCAGCAGTTACGGGACATATGTCACAGATACGCAGTATTTT.

This chain links TRBV7-2 with TRBJ1-2; 8 positions match TRBD1. The CDR3 has 17 residues. Germline V CDR1 and CDR2: SGHTA, FQGNSA. Trimming at V came to 5 bases and at J to 5 bases, leaving 16 bases not matched to a gene. The CDR3 protein is CASSQGAGSSRMYGYTF. The CDR3 DNA reads TGTGCCAGCAGCCAGGGGGCCGGGAGCTCTCGAATGTATGGCTACACCTTC.

This clonotype was detected many times. This rearrangement joins TRBV6-5 to TRBJ2-7; 7 bases match TRBD2. V shed 4 bases, J shed 3 bases, and the junction held 6 bases outside the gene matches. Germline lookup yields CDR1 MNHEY and CDR2 SVGAGI. This CDR3 has 14 amino acids. CDR3 region: CASSSSGAHYEQYF. Written as DNA, the CDR3 is TGTGCCAGCAGTTCTAGCGGTGCGCACTACGAGCAGTACTTC.

CDR3 region: CASSQDHPGVNNEQFF. In DNA, the CDR3 is TGTGCCAGCAGCCAAGATCATCCAGGCGTCAACAATGAGCAGTTCTTC. The chain has TRBV3-1 and TRBJ2-1; D gene ambiguous. Germline V gives CDR1 LGHDT, CDR2 YNNKEL (reference sequence). The CDR3 extends over 16 amino acids. Trimming cost V 0 bases and J 5 bases, with 14 bases left between them.

Ten or more counts support this clonotype. This sequence joins TRBV7-9 and TRBJ2-5; 11 positions match TRBD2. Per the germline V gene, CDR1 is SEHNR and CDR2 is FQNEAQ (reference sequence). Trimming at V came to 3 bases and at J to 2 bases, leaving 5 bases not matched to a gene. The CDR3 is made up of 16 amino acids. Here the CDR3 DNA reads TGTGCCAGCAGCTTCTTGGGACTAGCGGTACAAGAGACCCAGTACTTC. Translated: CASSFLGLAVQETQYF.